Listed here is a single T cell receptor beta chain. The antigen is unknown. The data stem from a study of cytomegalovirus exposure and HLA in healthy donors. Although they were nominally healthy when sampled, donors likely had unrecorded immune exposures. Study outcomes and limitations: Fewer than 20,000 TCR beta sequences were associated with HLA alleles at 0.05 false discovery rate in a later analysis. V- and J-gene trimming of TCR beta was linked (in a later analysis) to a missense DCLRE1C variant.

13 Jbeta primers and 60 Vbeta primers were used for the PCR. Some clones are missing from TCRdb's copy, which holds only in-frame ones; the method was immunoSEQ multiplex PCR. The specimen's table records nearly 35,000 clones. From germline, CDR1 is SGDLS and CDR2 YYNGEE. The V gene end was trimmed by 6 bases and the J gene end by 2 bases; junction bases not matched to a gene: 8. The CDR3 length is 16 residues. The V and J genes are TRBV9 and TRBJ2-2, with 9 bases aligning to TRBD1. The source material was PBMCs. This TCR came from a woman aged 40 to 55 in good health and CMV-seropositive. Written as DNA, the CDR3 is TGTGCCAGCACTCGGACAGGGGTGGGTAACACCGGGGAGCTGTTTTTT. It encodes CASTRTGVGNTGELFF.